The TCR beta chain under discussion was sequenced for a study of breast tumors, draining lymph nodes, adjacent tissues. Study-level findings and limits: That most tumor T cells come from lymph nodes remained unproven. Compared with basal-like, luminal-like tumors shared significantly more repertoire with nontumor tissue. Data fit most tumor T cells coming from lymph node, expanding in tumor.

The lymph nodes were axillary draining lymph nodes from breast cancer patients. Each CDR3 protein gets one entry after TCRdb re-called the multiplex PCR reads with MiXCR. The sample carries approximately 130,000 distinct CDR3 sequences, 20% to 25% recorded once. This clonotype was observed at least ten times. What it binds is not known. This receptor was taken from a female donor with breast cancer. Some clones in this sample may be carry-over from other donors' samples. Material for sequencing was axillary lymph node tissue.

The CDR3 reads CAITTGLAGLGTGELFF. In nucleotides, the CDR3 is TGTGCCATCACCACCGGACTAGCGGGATTGGGGACCGGGGAGCTGTTTTTT. The chain has TRBV10-3 and TRBJ2-2; 12 nucleotides line up with TRBD2. Germline-derived CDR1 and CDR2 are ENHRY and SYGVKD. V lost 7 bases, J lost 5 bases, and 11 bases stayed unmatched. This CDR3 comprises 17 residues.